This TCR beta chain was recorded in a study of blood T cells in healthy people across ages. A second PCR of roughly 7 to 11 cycles used a sample-barcoded 5' primer and a J-beta primer mix. TCRdb ran MiXCR on the 5' RACE reads and lists one entry per CDR3 protein. The top ten clones hold 20% to 25% of a sample with fewer than 2 million distinct CDR3 sequences, roughly two fifths of them seen once. Study-level findings and limits: Not knowing donor CMV status may have confounded expanded clonotype changes. Unsorted PBMCs prevented conclusive naive versus antigen-experienced comparison. More naive CD4+ cells and higher diversity marked long-lived donors relative to aged donors.

CDR1 and CDR2 from the germline V gene are SGHTA and FQGNSA. This CDR3 is built from 16 residues. Comments on this clonotype: Its antigen is not identified. One base away lies a much larger clone, so this may be a sequencing read error.

This rearrangement joins TRBV7-2 to TRBJ2-1, with D tentatively TRBD2 (7 bases). The source material was blood. The clonotype originates from a human donor in good health. The CDR3 sequence is CASSLELRGAANERFF. In DNA form, the CDR3 reads TGTGCCAGCAGCTTAGAATTACGGGGGGCCGCAAATGAGCGGTTCTTC.